These 16 T cell receptor beta chains were all obtained from the same sample, sequenced in a study of blood T cell repertoires in COVID-19. Generated by immunoSEQ multiplex PCR, the TCRdb table keeps only in-frame clones and is missing some. This table holds 150,000 to 200,000 clones, approximately 85% found once. The sequencing sample was made of peripheral blood. The receptors derive from a woman older than 75 with acute or convalescent COVID-19.

The sample holds one count of this clone. The rearrangement joins TRBV11-1 to TRBJ2-5; possible D gene TRBD2, 6 bases. Germline assignment: CDR1 SGHAT and CDR2 FQDESV (reference sequence). The CDR3 consists of 16 residues. Trimming removed 4 bases at V and 3 bases at J, with 18 bases between. The DNA of the CDR3 is TGTGCCAGCAGCTCACCGATACGGGACTTCGAAGAGACCCAGTACTTC. This encodes CASSSPIRDFEETQYF.

The chain recombines TRBV24-1 with TRBJ2-1, with 8 bases matching TRBD2. Losses at the gene ends were 6 bases for V and 7 bases for J; bases not matched to a gene: 7. The germline CDR1 and CDR2 sequences are KGHDR and SFDVKD. CDR3 length: 14 amino acids. The CDR3 sequence: CATSPRGGENEQFF. CDR3 DNA: TGTGCCACCAGTCCCCGGGGGGGGGAAAATGAGCAGTTCTTC.

J is TRBJ1-1 and V is TRBV18, with TRBD1 identical over 8 bases. The CDR3 is made up of 15 amino acids. V shed 4 bases, J shed 1 base, and the junction held 5 bases outside the gene matches. CDR1 and CDR2 (germline): KGHSH, LQKENI. The CDR3, as DNA: TGTGCCAGCTCACAAATGACAGGGGAGAACACTGAAGCTTTCTTT. It yields the protein CASSQMTGENTEAFF. Full variable domain (outside the CDR3, taken from reference TRBV18 and TRBJ1-1): NAGVMQNPRHLVRRRGQEARLRCSPMKGHSHVYWYRQLPEEGLKFMVYLQKENIIDESGMPKERFSAEFPKEGPSILRIQQVVRGDSAAYFCASSQMTGENTEAFFGQGTRLTVV.

The gene calls are TRBV5-5 and TRBJ2-1; a possible D gene is TRBD2 (5 bases). The CDR3 has 15 residues. V lost 4 bases and J lost 0, with 11 bases in between. CDR1 and CDR2 from the germline V gene are SGHKS and YYEKEE (reference sequence). The CDR3 nucleotides are TGTGCCAGCAGCCCCCGTGGGAGCTCCTACAATGAGCAGTTCTTC. It specifies CASSPRGSSYNEQFF. Full variable domain (missing parts from reference TRBV5-5 and TRBJ2-1): DAGVTQSPTHLIKTRGQQVTLRCSPISGHKSVSWYQQVLGQGPQFIFQYYEKEERGRGNFPDRFSARQFPNYSSELNVNALLLGDSALYLCASSPRGSSYNEQFFGPGTRLTVL.

V is TRBV7-9 and J is TRBJ2-7; 9 positions match TRBD1. The CDR3 extends over 15 amino acids. V lost 5 bases, J lost 0 bases, and 5 bases stayed unmatched. CDR1 is SEHNR, CDR2 FQNEAQ, per germline (reference sequence). The CDR3 loop reads CASSHRDRVSYEQYF. For the CDR3, the DNA is TGTGCCAGCAGCCACCGGGACAGGGTCTCCTACGAGCAGTACTTC.

The genes are TRBV19 and TRBJ2-5, with D uncertain. V lost 6 bases and J lost 5, with 16 bases in between. Germline loops: CDR1 LNHDA, CDR2 SQIVND (reference sequence). The CDR3 spans 14 residues. CDR3 in amino acids: CASSPTGPSETQYF. Written as DNA, the CDR3 is TGTGCCAGTAGCCCTACGGGTCCCTCTGAGACCCAGTACTTC.

This chain links TRBV11-2 with TRBJ2-3; D unresolved. With 5 bases removed from V and 6 bases from J, the gap between germline ends came to 12 bases. The CDR3 has 13 residues. CDR1 is SGHAT, CDR2 FQNNGV, per germline. CDR3: CASSAHPVDTQYF. DNA of the CDR3: TGTGCCAGCAGCGCCCACCCAGTGGATACGCAGTATTTT.

The rearrangement joins TRBV18 to TRBJ2-2; D gene uncertain. The CDR3 extends over 12 amino acids. The V end lost 2 bases, the J end lost 5 bases, and 3 bases lay between the germline ends. Germline V gives CDR1 KGHSH, CDR2 LQKENI. The CDR3 region is CASSPSTGELFF. CDR3 DNA sequence: TGTGCCAGCTCACCATCAACCGGGGAGCTGTTTTTT.

V is TRBV11-3 and J is TRBJ2-7, with D perhaps TRBD1 (6 bases). There are 11 residues in the CDR3. Germline CDR1 and CDR2: SGHNT and YENEEA. Trimming took 6 bases from V and 11 from J, leaving 14 bases between them. In DNA, the CDR3 is TGTGCCAGCAGGTCTCTAGGGGGAGAGTACTTC. Residues: CASRSLGGEYF.

The rearrangement joins TRBV27 to TRBJ2-5; 8 nucleotides align to TRBD1. V lost 4 bases, J lost 3 bases, and 1 base stayed unmatched. In germline, CDR1 is MNHEY, CDR2 SMNVEV (reference sequence). There are 13 residues in the CDR3. In nucleotides, the CDR3 is TGTGCCAGCAGTTCGGACAGGGAAGAGACCCAGTACTTC. Protein product: CASSSDREETQYF.

The rearrangement joins TRBV11-3 to TRBJ1-2; D unclear. Looked up from germline, CDR1 is SGHNT and CDR2 is YENEEA. With 0 bases removed from V and 4 bases from J, the gap between germline ends came to 6 bases. The CDR3 runs to 13 residues. CDR3 nucleotides: TGTGCCAGCAGCTTAGACGGGTTCTATGGCTACACCTTC. It yields the protein CASSLDGFYGYTF.

Only one count was recorded for this clone. V gene TRBV11-3 combines with J gene TRBJ2-1, with D maybe TRBD2 (5 bases). Trimming took off 5 bases at V and 2 bases at J, with 13 bases between the two ends. This CDR3 region has 15 residues. The germline CDR1 and CDR2 sequences are SGHNT and YENEEA. The CDR3 DNA reads TGTGCCAGCAGCCCCCTAGCAGGCACCTACAATGAGCAGTTCTTC. It encodes CASSPLAGTYNEQFF.

This chain uses TRBV19 with TRBJ1-1; D not certain. Trimming took off 0 bases at V and 1 base at J, with 12 bases between the two ends. The CDR3 extends over 16 amino acids. Germline V gene data show CDR1 as LNHDA and CDR2 as SQIVND (reference sequence). The CDR3 sequence: CASSIDPRRGNTEAFF. The CDR3 DNA sequence: TGTGCCAGTAGTATAGATCCCCGACGGGGGAACACTGAAGCTTTCTTT.

The chain uses TRBV11-2 and TRBJ2-7, with a tentative D call TRBD1 (6 bases). This CDR3 spans 13 amino acids. In germline, CDR1 is SGHAT, CDR2 FQNNGV. Trimming left V 5 bases short and J 3 bases short, with 11 bases between. As DNA, the CDR3 is TGTGCCAGCAGCCCGTCAGGGGACTACGAGCAGTACTTC. Translating it yields CASSPSGDYEQYF.

The chain is built from TRBV29-1 and TRBJ2-7, with TRBD2 matching 9 bases. V was pared by 4 bases and J by 7 bases, with 8 bases of the junction left unmatched. The CDR3 extends over 13 amino acids. CDR1 and CDR2 (germline): SQVTM, ANQGSEA. CDR3 DNA sequence: TGCAGCGTTGTGGTAGCGGGAGTTGGTGAGCAGTACTTC. It yields the protein CSVVVAGVGEQYF.

The chain is built from TRBV18 and TRBJ1-2; TRBD1 is a possible D gene (5 bases). CDR1 is KGHSH, CDR2 LQKENI, per germline. V was clipped by 6 bases and J by 3 bases, with 14 bases between them. This CDR3 region has 14 residues. CDR3 amino acids: CASSPSGPHYGYTF. CDR3 sequence (DNA): TGTGCCAGCTCCCCCTCAGGGCCCCACTATGGCTACACCTTC.